The 20 T cell receptor beta chains below all came from one sample that was sequenced in a study of T cells in Graves' hyperthyroidism and ophthalmopathy. Authors of the study amplified TCR beta CDR3 regions from RNA transcripts. HTBI primers were the set used in a first-round RT-PCR of the TCR CDR3. One entry per CDR3 protein, called by TCRdb with MiXCR from the multiplex PCR reads. The profile shows roughly 420,000 distinct CDR3 sequences, roughly 13% of them singletons. Sequencing was carried out using blood. The receptors here all came from a young woman with Graves' hyperthyroidism.

The chain combines TRBV29-1 with TRBJ2-1; D not certain. Germline values: CDR1 SQVTM, CDR2 ANQGSEA. The ends were cut back, 4 bases at V and 8 bases at J, with 12 bases in the middle. This CDR3 spans 12 amino acids. CDR3 loop: CSVVTLVDEQFF. CDR3 nucleotides: TGCAGCGTTGTGACGCTAGTCGATGAGCAGTTCTTC.

The J gene is TRBJ2-5, the V gene TRBV10-3; no definite D call. V gave up 4 bases and J gave up 4 bases, with 7 bases separating them. Germline V CDR1 and CDR2: ENHRY, SYGVKD. The CDR3 has 12 residues. The CDR3 here is CAISGVGETQYF. The CDR3 nucleotides are TGTGCCATCAGTGGGGTGGGAGAGACCCAGTACTTC.

This clonotype was counted ten times or more. The chain is built from TRBV6-1 and TRBJ1-5; 7 bases fit TRBD1. V lost 8 bases to trimming and J lost 8 bases; unmatched junction nucleotides: 12. The CDR3 runs to 14 residues. Per the germline V gene, CDR1 is MNHNS and CDR2 is SASEGT. DNA for the CDR3: TGTGCCAGCCACAAGACAGGGTCGGTTGAGCCCCAGCATTTT. Its protein product is CASHKTGSVEPQHF.

This clonotype has a count of ten or more. The chain has TRBV29-1 and TRBJ2-1; 9 bases align to TRBD2. V was clipped by 4 bases and J by 1 base; unmatched bases: 14. The CDR3 is 18 amino acids. Germline values: CDR1 SQVTM, CDR2 ANQGSEA. The CDR3 protein is CSVGAKTSGRTSYNEQFF. The CDR3 DNA is TGCAGCGTTGGTGCCAAAACTAGCGGGCGAACTTCCTACAATGAGCAGTTCTTC.

The table lists this clonotype with many counts. The chain couples TRBV5-1 to TRBJ2-7; D uncertain. Trimming shortened V by 3 bases and J by 3 bases, and 13 bases separated the two germline ends. The CDR3 spans 14 residues. CDR1 and CDR2 (germline): SGHRS, YFSETQ. The CDR3 is CASSSSGLYYEQYF. DNA for the CDR3: TGCGCCAGCAGCTCAAGTGGGTTGTACTACGAGCAGTACTTC.

This clonotype was counted many times. This chain joins TRBV27 and TRBJ2-5, with TRBD2 matching 9 bases. V trimming: 5 bases; J trimming: 5 bases; junction bases outside the gene matches: 12. The germline V gene encodes CDR1 MNHEY and CDR2 SMNVEV (reference sequence). This CDR3 comprises 16 residues. CDR3 protein: CASSLSGLAGLETQYF. The CDR3 DNA sequence: TGTGCCAGCAGTCTTTCGGGGCTAGCGGGATTGGAGACCCAGTACTTC.

V is TRBV5-6 and J is TRBJ1-2; D may be TRBD1 (5 bases). The CDR3 spans 13 residues. The ends were cut back, 2 bases at V and 8 bases at J, with 13 bases in the middle. Germline lookup yields CDR1 SGHDT and CDR2 YYEEEE. The CDR3 spells CASSFGTIQGYTF. The CDR3 coding sequence is TGTGCCAGCAGCTTTGGGACGATACAGGGCTACACCTTC.

The gene calls are TRBV7-2 and TRBJ1-1; D unclear. Germline V lookup: CDR1 SGHTA, CDR2 FQGNSA. Trimming took off 3 bases at V and 6 bases at J, with 8 bases between the two ends. The CDR3 has 12 residues. The CDR3 sequence is CASSFSGSEAFF. The DNA of the CDR3 is TGTGCCAGCAGCTTCTCGGGCTCTGAAGCTTTCTTT.

This clonotype has a count of ten or more. The chain employs TRBV13 and TRBJ2-5, with D possibly being TRBD1 (5 bases). Trimming stripped 2 bases from V and 6 bases from J, with 10 bases between. The CDR3 is 13 residues long. CDR1 is PRHDT and CDR2 is FYEKMQ in the germline V gene (reference sequence). Here the CDR3 reads CASSLRVGQTQYF. CDR3 nucleotides: TGTGCCAGCAGCTTACGTGTGGGGCAGACCCAGTACTTC. The variable domain in full, with the rest retrieved from reference TRBV13 and TRBJ2-5, is AAGVIQSPRHLIKEKRETATLKCYPIPRHDTVYWYQQGPGQDPQFLISFYEKMQSDKGSIPDRFSAQQFSDYHSELNMSSLELGDSALYFCASSLRVGQTQYFGPGTRLLVL.

This clonotype was observed many times. The rearrangement uses TRBV6-1 and TRBJ2-1; TRBD2 matches at 8 bases. Germline V lookup: CDR1 MNHNS, CDR2 SASEGT. Unmatched junction bases numbered 16, after V lost 5 bases and J lost 7 bases. The CDR3 consists of 17 residues. CDR3 in DNA: TGTGCCAGCAGTCCGAGGGCAATTGGACTAGCAGGAAATGAGCAGTTCTTC. It yields the protein CASSPRAIGLAGNEQFF.

This clonotype has ten or more counts. The chain joins TRBV7-6 to TRBJ2-3, with 9 positions matching TRBD2. V gave up 1 base and J gave up 5 bases; unmatched junction bases: 7. CDR3 size: 16 residues. CDR1 is SGHVS and CDR2 is FNYEAQ in the germline V gene. The CDR3 nucleotides are TGTGCCAGCAGCTTAGGTGGGGGACTAGCCGGAGATACGCAGTATTTT. Amino acid sequence: CASSLGGGLAGDTQYF.

The sample holds many counts of this clonotype. The chain is built from TRBV3-1 and TRBJ1-2; D unclear. V dropped 3 bases and J dropped 6 bases, with 11 bases sitting between them. Germline V gene sequence: CDR1 LGHDT, CDR2 YNNKEL (reference sequence). This CDR3 is built from 13 residues. The CDR3 sequence: CASSHREANGYTF. The CDR3 DNA is TGTGCCAGCAGCCACCGGGAAGCTAATGGCTACACCTTC.

V gene TRBV20-1 combines with J gene TRBJ1-5, with D perhaps matching TRBD1 (6 bases). This CDR3 contains 14 residues. Germline CDR1 reads DFQATT; CDR2 reads SNEGSKA (reference sequence). V lost 4 bases to trimming and J lost 5 bases, with 15 bases between them. Written as DNA, the CDR3 is TGCAGTGCTACCCCGGACAGTGGATATCAGCCCCAGCATTTT. Its protein product is CSATPDSGYQPQHF.

The V and J genes are TRBV5-1 and TRBJ2-5, with 9 bases lining up with TRBD1. Germline loops: CDR1 SGHRS, CDR2 YFSETQ. V gave up 0 bases and J gave up 3 bases; unmatched junction bases: 9. This CDR3 is 17 amino acids long. CDR3 residues: CASSLGISGTGKETQYF. The CDR3 bases are TGCGCCAGCAGCTTGGGGATATCTGGGACAGGGAAAGAGACCCAGTACTTC.

This chain uses TRBV6-1 with TRBJ2-7; the match to TRBD1 covers 9 bases. This CDR3 region has 14 residues. From germline, CDR1 is MNHNS and CDR2 SASEGT. After removal of 5 bases from V and 6 bases from J, the junction contained 8 bases not matched to a gene. The CDR3 sequence: CASSLQGAKSEQYF. As DNA, the CDR3 is TGTGCCAGCAGTTTACAGGGGGCTAAAAGCGAGCAGTACTTC.

This clonotype was picked up a small number of times. This chain links TRBV18 with TRBJ1-5, with D possibly TRBD1 on 5 matching bases. The V gene lost 1 base and the J gene lost 4 bases, with 8 bases spanning the gap. The CDR3 runs 14 residues. Germline loops: CDR1 KGHSH, CDR2 LQKENI. The CDR3 spells CASSPQGRNQPQHF. The DNA of the CDR3 is TGTGCCAGCTCACCACAGGGGCGAAATCAGCCCCAGCATTTT.

This clonotype was counted many times. The V call is TRBV12-3 or TRBV12-4, the J call TRBJ2-1, with 7 positions matching TRBD2. The CDR3 totals 15 residues. J gave up 2 bases and V 7 bases, and 8 bases lay outside the gene matches. CDR3 DNA sequence: TGTGCCAGCAATCCTGCGGGAGCTCCCTACAATGAGCAGTTCTTC. Protein: CASNPAGAPYNEQFF.

This clonotype was seen at least ten times. This CDR3 reads CASSLGSPGGYTF. The CDR3 region has the DNA TGTGCCAGCAGTTTAGGCAGCCCGGGTGGCTACACCTTC. The chain has TRBV28 and TRBJ1-2, with D unresolved. There are 13 residues in the CDR3. With 2 bases removed from V and 7 bases from J, the gap between germline ends came to 11 bases. Germline values: CDR1 MDHEN, CDR2 SYDVKM.

The V gene is TRBV20-1, the J gene TRBJ2-7; 7 bases line up with TRBD2. Per germline, CDR1 DFQATT and CDR2 SNEGSKA (reference sequence). V shed 6 bases and J 3 bases; nucleotides not matched to a gene: 5. CDR3 length: 12 residues. The chain's CDR3 is CSASAGSYEQYF. The CDR3 nucleotides are TGCAGTGCCTCAGCGGGAAGCTACGAGCAGTACTTC.

This clonotype was counted ten times or more. V is TRBV28 and J is TRBJ2-5; D remains unclear. V lost 4 bases, J lost 1 base, and 19 bases lay in between. Germline V CDR1 and CDR2: MDHEN, SYDVKM. This CDR3 spans 17 amino acids. The CDR3 DNA sequence: TGTGCCAGCAGTTCGCTGGAAGCAGGAACGACCCAAGAGACCCAGTACTTC. Translated: CASSSLEAGTTQETQYF.